A selection of T cell receptor beta chains follows, all from one sample in a study of blood T cells in healthy people across ages. TCRdb analysed the 5' RACE reads with MiXCR anew, one entry per CDR3 protein. The top ten hold more than 6% of the sample, which has around 1,500,000 distinct CDR3 sequences, roughly 30% seen once. The sequenced sample consisted of blood. These receptors were taken from a woman in her 30s in good health. CDR3s include the opening cysteine and the closing phenylalanine or tryptophan. A D gene is named only where the DNA matches it firmly. Size tells how often a clone was seen (once, few, many) or the class of an expanded clone, and some rows leave it out.

d_gene	v_gene	abundance	j_gene	CDR3nt	CDR3aa
NA	TRBV5-1	many	TRBJ2-7	TGCGCCAGCAGCTTGGAGCTAATCTCCTACGAGCAGTACTTC	CASSLELISYEQYF
TRBD1	TRBV7-2	NA	TRBJ2-7	TGTGCCAGCAGCTTAGCGACAGGGGAGACCTACGAGCAGTACTTC	CASSLATGETYEQYF
NA	TRBV27	NA	TRBJ2-6	TGTGCCAGCAGCACCCTCGGGACCGCTCTCTCTGGGGCCAACGTCCTGACTTTC	CASSTLGTALSGANVLTF
TRBD2	TRBV9	NA	TRBJ2-1	TGTGCCAGCAGCGTAGAAACTAGCGGGAGGGGGGAGCAGTTCTTC	CASSVETSGRGEQFF
TRBD2	TRBV9	NA	TRBJ2-1	TGTGCCAGCAGCGTAGACACTAGCGGGAGGAATGAGCAGTTCTTC	CASSVDTSGRNEQFF
TRBD2	TRBV30	NA	TRBJ2-2	TGTGCCTGGACCACCGGGACTAGCGGTGCGAACACCGGGGAGCTGTTTTTT	CAWTTGTSGANTGELFF
TRBD1	TRBV4-1	many	TRBJ2-7	TGCGCCAGCAGCCGGACCATCGTGGCGGGACAGGGTTCCTACGAGCAGTACTTC	CASSRTIVAGQGSYEQYF
NA	TRBV5-1	NA	TRBJ2-5	TGCGCCAGCAGCTTCCGGGACTCGTGGGAGCCCCAGTACTTC	CASSFRDSWEPQYF
NA	TRBV5-8	NA	TRBJ1-2	TGTGCCAGCAGCTTGGGAGCGTTCTATGGCTACACCTTC	CASSLGAFYGYTF
NA	TRBV12-5	NA	TRBJ1-5	TGTGCTAGTGGTGCCAGAGATCAGCCCCAGCATTTT	CASGARDQPQHF
NA	TRBV5-1	NA	TRBJ2-3	TGCGCCAGCACTTCAGGACCCGTAAGCACAGATATGCAGTATTTT	CASTSGPVSTDMQYF
NA	TRBV24-1	few	TRBJ2-3	TGTGCCACCAGTGATAGGCAGGGAGGCACAGATACGCAGTATTTT	CATSDRQGGTDTQYF
NA	TRBV2	few	TRBJ1-6	TGTGCCAGCAGTGTGACAGCCCCGCTCCACTTT	CASSVTAPLHF
TRBD1	TRBV2	once	TRBJ1-5	TGTGCCAGCAGCCGGGACAGGGTAGTAAGTCGGCCCCAGCATTTT	CASSRDRVVSRPQHF
NA	TRBV5-1	NA	TRBJ1-1	TGCGCCAGCAGCCCGCGAAGGGACACTACGAACACTGAAGCTTTCTTT	CASSPRRDTTNTEAFF
NA	TRBV7-2	many	TRBJ2-3	TGTGCCAGCAGTTTAAGTGTCCGGGATACGCAGTATTTT	CASSLSVRDTQYF
NA	TRBV12-3/TRBV12-4	few	TRBJ2-7	TGTGCCAGCAGTTTCCACAGGGACTACGAGCAGTACTTC	CASSFHRDYEQYF
NA	TRBV5-1	few	TRBJ2-2	TGCGCCAGCAGCTTGTCTTGGGGGGCCGACACCGGGGAGCTGTTTTTT	CASSLSWGADTGELFF
NA	TRBV11-2	NA	TRBJ2-5	TGTGCCAGCAACCTGTATGGGGGCCAAGAGACCCAGTACTTC	CASNLYGGQETQYF
NA	TRBV6-5	NA	TRBJ2-1	TGTGCCAGCCGTCCCGGGGCTGATTCCTACAATGAGCAGTTCTTC	CASRPGADSYNEQFF
NA	TRBV5-5	NA	TRBJ1-1	TGTGCCAGCAGCCGGGATTTCGGGTTCACTGAAGCTTTCTTT	CASSRDFGFTEAFF
NA	TRBV5-1	NA	TRBJ2-7	TGCGCCAGCAGCGCTGACCCAACCTCCTACGAGCAGTACTTC	CASSADPTSYEQYF
TRBD1	TRBV9	few	TRBJ2-7	TGTGCCAGCAGCCTACAGGGGGCAAGGTACGAGCAGTACTTC	CASSLQGARYEQYF
NA	TRBV20-1	NA	TRBJ2-5	TGCAGTGCTACCCGGACCTCACAAGAGACCCAGTACTTC	CSATRTSQETQYF
NA	TRBV6-5	many	TRBJ2-3	TGTGCCAGCAGCAAGTGGGATACGCAGTATTTT	CASSKWDTQYF
TRBD2	TRBV15	few	TRBJ2-7	TGTGCCACCAGCAGGACCCTAGCGGGGGAGGCCCAGTACTTC	CATSRTLAGEAQYF
NA	TRBV29-1	many	TRBJ2-5	TGCAGCGTCAGGGATCGAGAGACCCAGTACTTC	CSVRDRETQYF
NA	TRBV28	NA	TRBJ2-3	TGTGCCAGCAGTTCGACAGGTGGATTAGGTACGCAGTATTTT	CASSSTGGLGTQYF
TRBD2	TRBV12-3/TRBV12-4	few	TRBJ2-1	TGTGCCAGCAGATTACTAGCGGGAGAGGATAATGAGCAGTTCTTC	CASRLLAGEDNEQFF
TRBD2	TRBV7-2	many	TRBJ2-3	TGTGCCAGCAGCTTCCGGGTGGCTAGCGGGAGCGATACGCAGTATTTT	CASSFRVASGSDTQYF